This T cell receptor (beta chain) emerged from a study of Ad26.COV2.S vaccination and SARS-CoV-2 variants. Regarding the study as a whole: Total responses of T cells may have been underestimated by the analyses of TCR breadth and depth.

A remark on this clone: What it binds is unknown.

Here immunoSEQ multiplex PCR was the method, and the copy in TCRdb shows in-frame clones only, minus some. The repertoire includes about 400,000 clones, 75% to 90% of them detected once, and roughly 3.5% sits in the top ten. Treatment in this sample: roughly 19 received Ad26.COV2.S at low or high dose, single or two shots; 5 received placebo; per-sample allocation not given. It was on day 63 after the first vaccine or placebo injection that samples were taken. An adult of 18-55 years in Boston served as donor. This sequence originates from a person aged 18 to 59 who received the Ad26.COV2.S COVID-19 vaccine or a placebo. This specimen was peripheral blood, taken in a trial of Ad26.COV2.S vaccine versus placebo.

This CDR3 reads CASSLALRGSGYEQYF. The CDR3 nucleotides are TGTGCCAGCAGCTTAGCGCTAAGGGGGAGCGGCTACGAGCAGTACTTC. The rearrangement links TRBV7-2 to TRBJ2-7, with D perhaps TRBD1 (6 bases). This CDR3 is 16 amino acids long. CDR1 and CDR2 (germline): SGHTA, FQGNSA. Trimming cost V 0 bases and J 3 bases, with 15 bases left between them.